The sequence of this T cell receptor beta chain was determined in a study of radiation and T cells in renal cell carcinoma. Time point meaning: blood 4 weeks post-SBRT, at nephrectomy. Stated treatment: 15 Gy SBRT to primary tumor, nephrectomy 4 weeks later. Nephrectomy followed 15 Gy stereotactic body radiation by 4 weeks. Radiation-treated patients gave blood at baseline, week 2 and week 4. This renal cell carcinoma was of the clear cell type. The ends were cut back, 3 bases at V and 5 bases at J, with 11 bases in the middle. The length of the CDR3 is 14 residues. Per germline, CDR1 LNHNV and CDR2 YYDKDF (reference sequence). This table comes from immunoSEQ multiplex PCR, and its TCRdb copy is limited to in-frame clones, with some not included. The sample contains more than 120,000 clones, less than 90% of which appear only once. A note on this clone: Its antigen is as yet unknown.

Overall study findings and caveats: Top tumor clonotypes rose in blood 2 weeks post-radiation, then contracted.

J is TRBJ2-1 and V is TRBV15; D is perhaps TRBD2 (5 bases). The sequence was collected from a woman between 45 and 65 years old with renal cell carcinoma. The sequencing here drew on blood, taken from a patient whose treatment included radiotherapy and nephrectomy. CDR3 in DNA: TGTGCCACCAGCAGGGCCGGGAATCACAATGAGCAGTTCTTC. It yields the protein CATSRAGNHNEQFF.